This TCR beta chain is from a study of long-term antiretroviral therapy in people with HIV (dated by TCRdb to between 2021 and 2022). About the investigation overall: The earliest samples were collected approximately a decade before the 2015 WHO recommendation for immediate ART, a period when ART was typically delayed until CD4 counts fell. Whether ART initiation and durable HIV suppression were associated with changes in peripheral blood TRB repertoire composition and diversity was tested in a retrospective serial study. The cohort contributed about 200 cryopreserved PBMC samples from about 31 adults with confirmed HIV infection, collected serially over a mean of about six years (range 1-12). About 35% of the 30 participants with HIV were female. Test extractions of a monoclonal T-cell line alongside under 35 polyclonal samples showed no cross-contamination during QIAcube processing. General study outcomes and caveats: Starting ART was linked to a significant rise in TRB diversity, yet even with long-term ART the diversity remained significantly lower than in transplant donor controls. Inferences about post-ART repertoire changes are limited because no data were available on ART adherence, viral resistance or therapy changes. Expanded TRB clones identified before ART initiation dominated the repertoire at all time points, although this dominance fluctuated and declined in many PLHIV after ART. Owing to limited PBMC availability, only the TCR beta chain was sequenced, without alpha chain pairing. Because pre-ART samples had limited cell numbers, unsorted PBMC were profiled rather than sorted CD4+ and CD8+ T cells. CDR3 length ranges in HIV repertoires were narrower than in controls, and network structure suggested an antigen-experienced repertoire with only a slight naive shift after ART. The samples span the years 2004 to 2017, and the ART regimens used may be less effective than current regimens.

The immunoSEQ hsTCRB v3.0 assay was used at survey level resolution for TRB variable region sequencing. A depth of roughly 35,000-50,000 T-cell genomes per sample was targeted for TRB sequencing. TRB libraries were pooled and sequenced on an Illumina MiSeq using a v3 150-cycle kit. As for the original processing: Repertoire analysis was performed in R inside a reproducible Nextflow workflow that covered QC, data transformation and analysis. Custom analyses were implemented in LymphoSeq2, an R package for AIRR-Seq data exploration. Several samples that produced fewer than 5000 total TRB sequences were removed, so 190 or so HIV repertoires were analyzed. Of the roughly 190 retained HIV repertoires, about 60 were collected before and approximately 130 after ART initiation. Each repertoire was downsampled to 5000 TRB nucleotide sequences, and summary statistics were averaged across 100 downsampling iterations. TRB sequences were retained for analysis only if CDR3 regions of at least seven amino acids were present. Diversity was measured with a Shannon entropy-derived clonality score and the Gini coefficient. In repertoire networks, the top 5000 CDR3 amino acid sequences were linked whenever an edit distance of one separated two sequences. For TRB CDR3 amino acid sequences, GLIPH2 was used to predict antigen specificity groups and MHC restriction. To flag known associations with CMV, EBV, HIV or tissue antigens, CDR3 amino acid sequences were compared against VDJdb and McPAS-TCR. Pre-ART, post-ART and control groups were compared with Wilcoxon signed-rank tests and Holm-Bonferroni correction. Sourced from immuneACCESS, this table was stored by TCRdb with only in-frame sequences that have V and J called. A share of the clones is absent; for the studies checked, an unresolved V gene accounts for under half, and the remainder has no known explanation. The V and J calls and clone size were taken over from that table, and D and trimming were inferred from the DNA. In this sample the table shows 30,000 to 40,000 clones, approximately 94% of which occur a single time. The ten largest clones represent 3.6% of the sample.

With respect to this clone: Its cognate antigen has yet to be identified. Base qualities were left out, and no much larger clone turns up one base away.

To be included, a participant needed at least one PBMC sample from before ART initiation plus at least two post-ART samples. Every participant with HIV received treatment in the United States of America. Before DNA extraction, cryopreserved samples of about 1-11 million PBMC were thawed and then washed. At the time of the earliest PBMC sample for each participant with HIV, ages ranged from roughly 23 to 60 years. Each participant contributed PBMC samples from 1-4 timepoints before ART initiation and 2-8 timepoints after ART initiation, with a median of 7 samples. For every participant, serial HIV viral load, CD4+ T-cell count, ART history and demographic data were obtained. A Qiagen kit on a QIAcube was used to extract genomic DNA from unsorted PBMC, with samples processed in batches of 12. The clonotype originates from a woman between 50 and 59 years old with HIV. This specimen was unsorted PBMCs, taken 4.1 years after starting antiretroviral therapy.

The DNA sequence reads TGCGCCAGCAGCCAGGGGGCGACAGGGGGCTACGAGCAGTACTTC. This gives the protein CASSQGATGGYEQYF. Here the chain combines TRBV4-3 and TRBJ2-7, with TRBD1 matching 9 junction bases. At the junction V is shortened by 3 bases and J by 3 bases; bases outside the gene matches: 6. From the germline V gene, CDR1 is LGHNA and CDR2 is YSLEER. The CDR3 numbers 15 residues from cysteine through phenylalanine. The read is trimmed to its CDR3 DNA, 45 bases read in frame from base 1.